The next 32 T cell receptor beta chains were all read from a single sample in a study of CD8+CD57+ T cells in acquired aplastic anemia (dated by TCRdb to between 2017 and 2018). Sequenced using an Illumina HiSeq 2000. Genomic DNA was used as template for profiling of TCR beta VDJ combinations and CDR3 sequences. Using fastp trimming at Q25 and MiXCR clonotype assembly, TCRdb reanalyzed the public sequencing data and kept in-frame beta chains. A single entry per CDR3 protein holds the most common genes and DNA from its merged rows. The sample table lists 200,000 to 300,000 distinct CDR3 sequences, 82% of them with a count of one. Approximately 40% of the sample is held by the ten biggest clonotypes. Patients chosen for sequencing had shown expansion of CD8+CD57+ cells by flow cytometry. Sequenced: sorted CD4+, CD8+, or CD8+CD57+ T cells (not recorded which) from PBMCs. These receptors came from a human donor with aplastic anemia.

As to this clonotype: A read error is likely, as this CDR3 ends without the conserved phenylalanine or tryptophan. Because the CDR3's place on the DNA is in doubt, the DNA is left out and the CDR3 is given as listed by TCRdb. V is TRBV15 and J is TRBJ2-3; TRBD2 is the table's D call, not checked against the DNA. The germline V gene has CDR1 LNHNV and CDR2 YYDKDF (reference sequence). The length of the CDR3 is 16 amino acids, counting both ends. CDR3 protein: CATSRGSSQETQYLGP.

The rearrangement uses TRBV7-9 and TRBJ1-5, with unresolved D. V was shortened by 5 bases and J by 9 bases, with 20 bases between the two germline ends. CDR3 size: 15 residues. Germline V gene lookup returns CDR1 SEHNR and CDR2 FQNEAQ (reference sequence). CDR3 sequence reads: CASSVDLIGYTPQHF. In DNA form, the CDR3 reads TGTGCCAGCAGCGTAGATCTGATTGGGTACACGCCCCAGCATTTT. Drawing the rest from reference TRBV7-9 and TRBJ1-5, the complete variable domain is DTGVSQNPRHKITKRGQNVTFRCDPISEHNRLYWYRQTLGQGPEFLTYFQNEAQLEKSRLLSDRFSAERPKGSFSTLEIQRTEQGDSAMYLCASSVDLIGYTPQHFGDGTRLSIL.

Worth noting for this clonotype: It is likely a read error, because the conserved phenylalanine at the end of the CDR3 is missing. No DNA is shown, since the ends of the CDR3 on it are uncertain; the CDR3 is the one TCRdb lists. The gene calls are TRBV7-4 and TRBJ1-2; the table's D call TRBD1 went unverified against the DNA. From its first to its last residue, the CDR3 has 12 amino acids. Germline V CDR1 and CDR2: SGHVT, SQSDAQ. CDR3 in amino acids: CASSSGVYGYTL.

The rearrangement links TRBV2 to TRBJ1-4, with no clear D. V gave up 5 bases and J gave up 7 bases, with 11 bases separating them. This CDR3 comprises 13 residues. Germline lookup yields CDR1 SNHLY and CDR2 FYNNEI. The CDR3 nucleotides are TGTGCCAGCAGTCTACCTCGGGGTGAAAAACTGTTTTTT. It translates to CASSLPRGEKLFF.

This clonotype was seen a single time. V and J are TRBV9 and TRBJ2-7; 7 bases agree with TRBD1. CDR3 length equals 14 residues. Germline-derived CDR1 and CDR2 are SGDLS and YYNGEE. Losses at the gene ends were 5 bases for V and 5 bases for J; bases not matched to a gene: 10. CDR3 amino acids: CASSAGGETDEQYF. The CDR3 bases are TGTGCCAGCAGTGCAGGGGGAGAAACCGACGAGCAGTACTTC.

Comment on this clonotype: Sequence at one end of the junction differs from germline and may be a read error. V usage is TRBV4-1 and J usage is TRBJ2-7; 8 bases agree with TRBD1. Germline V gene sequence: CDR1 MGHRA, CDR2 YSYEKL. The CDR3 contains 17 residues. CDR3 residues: CASSASTDRALGYEQYF. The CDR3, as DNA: TGTGCCAGCAGCGCCTCCACGGACAGGGCTCTGGGCTACGAGCAGTACTTC.

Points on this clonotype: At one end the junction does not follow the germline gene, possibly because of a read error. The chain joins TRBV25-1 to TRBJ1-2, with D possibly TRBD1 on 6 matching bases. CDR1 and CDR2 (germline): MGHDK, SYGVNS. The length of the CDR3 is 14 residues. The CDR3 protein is CATSVNRDEGGYTF. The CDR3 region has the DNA TGTGCCACCAGTGTAAACAGGGACGAAGGTGGCTACACCTTC.

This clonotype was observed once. The CDR3 region is CASSLAPTETHHFYEQYV. CDR3 nucleotide sequence: TGTGCCAGCAGCTTAGCCCCCACAGAGACGCACCATTTTTACGAGCAGTACGTC. V is TRBV7-6 and J is TRBJ2-7, with no clear D. Trimming shortened V by 0 bases and J by 4 bases, and 22 bases separated the two germline ends. CDR3 size: 18 residues. Germline V gene sequence: CDR1 SGHVS, CDR2 FNYEAQ.

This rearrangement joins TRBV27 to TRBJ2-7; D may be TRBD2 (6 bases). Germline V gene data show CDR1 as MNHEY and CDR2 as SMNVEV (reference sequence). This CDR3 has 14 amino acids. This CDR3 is CPRCVGGEFYEQYF. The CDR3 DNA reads TGTCCCCGCTGCGTTGGCGGGGAGTTCTACGAGCAGTACTTC.

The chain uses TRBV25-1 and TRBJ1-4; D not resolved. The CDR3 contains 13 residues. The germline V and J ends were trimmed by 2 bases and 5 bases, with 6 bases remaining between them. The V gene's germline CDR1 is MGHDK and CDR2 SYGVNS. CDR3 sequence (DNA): TGTGCCAGCAGTGAAACAGCGAATGAAAAACTGTTTTTT. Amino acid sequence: CASSETANEKLFF.

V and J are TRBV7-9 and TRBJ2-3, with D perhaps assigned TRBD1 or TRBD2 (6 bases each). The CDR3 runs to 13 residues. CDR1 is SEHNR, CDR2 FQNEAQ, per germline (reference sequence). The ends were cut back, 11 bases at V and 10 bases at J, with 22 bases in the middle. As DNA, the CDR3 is TGTGCCTGCGGGGACGGGGGCAACCAAGCGCAGTATTTT. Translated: CACGDGGNQAQYF.

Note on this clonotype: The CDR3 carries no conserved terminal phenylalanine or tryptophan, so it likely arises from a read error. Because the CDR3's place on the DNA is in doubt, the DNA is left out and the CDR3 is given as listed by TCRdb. The CDR3 reads CASRSGGTWGQTQ. This chain connects TRBV7-2 to TRBJ2-3; TRBD2, as called in the table, went unchecked against the DNA. Germline loops: CDR1 SGHTA, CDR2 FQGNSA. The CDR3 is made up of 13 amino acids, end residues included.

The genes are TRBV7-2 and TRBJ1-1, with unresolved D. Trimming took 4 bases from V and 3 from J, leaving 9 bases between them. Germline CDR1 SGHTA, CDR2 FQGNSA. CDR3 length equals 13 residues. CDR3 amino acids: CASSYSAYTEAFF. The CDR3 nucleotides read TGTGCCAGCAGCTACTCAGCGTACACTGAAGCTTTCTTT.

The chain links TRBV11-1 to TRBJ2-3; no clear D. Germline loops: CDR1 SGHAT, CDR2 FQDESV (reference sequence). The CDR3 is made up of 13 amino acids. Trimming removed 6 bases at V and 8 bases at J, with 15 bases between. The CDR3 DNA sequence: TGTGCCAGCAGGCCCGGACGCGATACTACGCAGTATTTT. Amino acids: CASRPGRDTTQYF.

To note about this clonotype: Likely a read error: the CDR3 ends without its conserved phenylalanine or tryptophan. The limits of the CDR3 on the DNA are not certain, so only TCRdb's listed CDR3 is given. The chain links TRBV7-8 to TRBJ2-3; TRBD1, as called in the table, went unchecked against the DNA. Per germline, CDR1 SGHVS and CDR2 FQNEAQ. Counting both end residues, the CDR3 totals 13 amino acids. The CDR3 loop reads CASSVASDRAHYY.

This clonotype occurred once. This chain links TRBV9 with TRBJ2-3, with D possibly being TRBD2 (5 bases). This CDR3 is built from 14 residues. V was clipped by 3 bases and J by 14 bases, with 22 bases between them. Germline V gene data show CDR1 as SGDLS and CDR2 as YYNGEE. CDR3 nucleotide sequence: TGTGCCAGCAGCGATACTAGACGGAGCTACGATACGTATTTT. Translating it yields CASSDTRRSYDTYF.

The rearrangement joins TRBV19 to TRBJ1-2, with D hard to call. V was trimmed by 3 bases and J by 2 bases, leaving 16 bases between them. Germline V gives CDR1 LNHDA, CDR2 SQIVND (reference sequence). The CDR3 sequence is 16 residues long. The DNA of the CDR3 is TGTGCCAGTAGTATCCCTACTCTAGCGGGAAACTATGGCTACACCTTC. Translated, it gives CASSIPTLAGNYGYTF.

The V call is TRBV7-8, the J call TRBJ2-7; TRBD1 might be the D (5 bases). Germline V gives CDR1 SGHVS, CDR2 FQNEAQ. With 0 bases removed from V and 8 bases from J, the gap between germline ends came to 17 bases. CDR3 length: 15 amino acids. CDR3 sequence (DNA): TGTGCCAGCAGCTTAGCGGGGCGCCCCGATACGCAGCAGTACTTC. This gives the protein CASSLAGRPDTQQYF.

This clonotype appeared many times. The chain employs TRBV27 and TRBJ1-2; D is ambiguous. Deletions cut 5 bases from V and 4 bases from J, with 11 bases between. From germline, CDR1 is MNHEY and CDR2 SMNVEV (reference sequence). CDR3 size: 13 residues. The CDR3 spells CASSPGRAYGYTF. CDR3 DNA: TGTGCCAGCAGTCCGGGGAGGGCCTATGGCTACACCTTC.

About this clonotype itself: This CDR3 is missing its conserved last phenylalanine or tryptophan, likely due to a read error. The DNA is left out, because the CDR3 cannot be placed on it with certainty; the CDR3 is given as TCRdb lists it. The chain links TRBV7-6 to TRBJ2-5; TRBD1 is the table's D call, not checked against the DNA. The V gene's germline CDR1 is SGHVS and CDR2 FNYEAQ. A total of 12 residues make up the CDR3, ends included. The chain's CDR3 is CASSLAHGTKTT.

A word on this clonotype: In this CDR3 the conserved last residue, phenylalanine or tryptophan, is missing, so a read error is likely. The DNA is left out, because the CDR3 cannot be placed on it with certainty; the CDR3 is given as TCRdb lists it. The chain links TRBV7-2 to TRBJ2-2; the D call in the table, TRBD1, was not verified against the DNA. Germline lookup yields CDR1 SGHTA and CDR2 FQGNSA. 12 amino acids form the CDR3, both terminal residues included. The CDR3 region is CASSLGAGVTDM.

The chain's CDR3 is CASSFPTGSEAFF. Written as DNA, the CDR3 is TGTGCCAGCAGCTTTCCTACAGGGAGTGAAGCTTTCTTT. The rearrangement joins TRBV7-2 to TRBJ1-1; D might be TRBD1 (6 bases). There are 13 residues in the CDR3. In germline, CDR1 is SGHTA, CDR2 FQGNSA. The germline V and J ends were trimmed by 3 bases and 7 bases, with 12 bases remaining between them.

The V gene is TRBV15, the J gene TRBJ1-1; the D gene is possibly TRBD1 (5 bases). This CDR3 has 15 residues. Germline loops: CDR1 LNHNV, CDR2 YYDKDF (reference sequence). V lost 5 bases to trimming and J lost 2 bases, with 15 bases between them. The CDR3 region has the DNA TGTGCCACCAGCGGCCGTCTGACAGCCAACACTGAAGCTTTCTTT. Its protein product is CATSGRLTANTEAFF.

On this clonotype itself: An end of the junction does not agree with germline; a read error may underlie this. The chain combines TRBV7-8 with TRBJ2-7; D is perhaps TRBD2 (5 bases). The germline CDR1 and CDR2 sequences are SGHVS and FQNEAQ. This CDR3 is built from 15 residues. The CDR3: CASSLLEGLLTEHYF. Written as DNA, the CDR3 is TGTGCCAGCAGCTTACTAGAGGGTCTACTCACGGAGCATTACTTC.

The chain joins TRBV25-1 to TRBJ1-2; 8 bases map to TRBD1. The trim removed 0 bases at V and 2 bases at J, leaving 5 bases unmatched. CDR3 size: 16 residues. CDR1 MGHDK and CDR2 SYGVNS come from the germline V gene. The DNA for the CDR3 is TGTGCCAGCAGTGAATACGGACAGGGCCCAAACTATGGCTACACCTTC. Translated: CASSEYGQGPNYGYTF.

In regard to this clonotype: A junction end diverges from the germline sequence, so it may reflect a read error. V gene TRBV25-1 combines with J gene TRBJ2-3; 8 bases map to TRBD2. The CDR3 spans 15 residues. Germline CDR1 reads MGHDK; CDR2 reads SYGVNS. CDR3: CSSSARAGAADTQYF. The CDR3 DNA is TGTTCCAGCAGCGCCCGAGCGGGAGCCGCAGATACGCAGTATTTT. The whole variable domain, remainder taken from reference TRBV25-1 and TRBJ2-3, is EADIYQTPRYLVIGTGKKITLECSQTMGHDKMYWYQQDPGMELHLIHYSYGVNSTEKGDLSSESTVSRIRTEHFPLTLESARPSHTSQYLCSSSARAGAADTQYFGPGTRLTVL.

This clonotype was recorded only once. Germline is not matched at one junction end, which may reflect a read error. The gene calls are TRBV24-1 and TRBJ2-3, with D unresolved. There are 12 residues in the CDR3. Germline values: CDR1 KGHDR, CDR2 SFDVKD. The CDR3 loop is CASSVGYDAQYF. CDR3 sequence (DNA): TGTGCCAGCAGTGTCGGGTACGATGCGCAGTATTTT.

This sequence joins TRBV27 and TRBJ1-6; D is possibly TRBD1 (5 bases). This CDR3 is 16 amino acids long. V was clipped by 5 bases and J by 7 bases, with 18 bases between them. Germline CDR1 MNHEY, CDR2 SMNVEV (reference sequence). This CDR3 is CASSITPQGSNSPLHF. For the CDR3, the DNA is TGTGCCAGCAGTATAACTCCCCAGGGTTCCAATTCACCCCTCCACTTT.

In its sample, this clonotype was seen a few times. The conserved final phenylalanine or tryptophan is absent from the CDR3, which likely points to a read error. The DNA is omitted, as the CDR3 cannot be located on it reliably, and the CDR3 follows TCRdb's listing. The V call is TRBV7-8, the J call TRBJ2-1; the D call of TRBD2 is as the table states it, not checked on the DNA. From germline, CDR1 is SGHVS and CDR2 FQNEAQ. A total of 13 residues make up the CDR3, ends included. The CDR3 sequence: CASSLGGVPDTQY.

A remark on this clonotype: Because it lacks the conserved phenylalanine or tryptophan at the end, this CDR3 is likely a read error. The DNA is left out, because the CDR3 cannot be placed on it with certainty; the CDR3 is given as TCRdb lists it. This CDR3 is CAIGGSGYIQYFV. The chain links TRBV9 to TRBJ2-1; the table names TRBD1, a call not compared with the DNA. The CDR3 totals 13 residues, both ends included. Looked up from germline, CDR1 is SGDLS and CDR2 is YYNGEE.

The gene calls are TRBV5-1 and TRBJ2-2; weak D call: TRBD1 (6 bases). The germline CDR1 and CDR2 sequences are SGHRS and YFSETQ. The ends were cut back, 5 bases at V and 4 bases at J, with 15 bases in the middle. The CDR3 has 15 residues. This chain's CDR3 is CASRGDTIGTGELFF. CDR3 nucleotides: TGCGCCAGCAGGGGGGACACCATTGGCACCGGGGAGCTGTTTTTT.

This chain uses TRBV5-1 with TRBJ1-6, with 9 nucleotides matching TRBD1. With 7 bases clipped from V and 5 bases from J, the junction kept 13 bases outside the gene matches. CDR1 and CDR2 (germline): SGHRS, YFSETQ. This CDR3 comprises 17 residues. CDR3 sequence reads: CASRTNRRTGDNSPLHF. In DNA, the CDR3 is TGCGCCAGCCGTACGAACCGGAGGACAGGGGATAATTCACCCCTCCACTTT.